This is a list of T cell receptor beta chains from one sample in a study of human T cells and chemical hapten exposure. One entry per CDR3 protein results from TCRdb running MiXCR on the RACE reads. This table has a few hundred thousand distinct CDR3 sequences, nearly 5% appearing once. The specimen comprised whole blood, sampled in connection with sensitization to the hapten diphenylcyclopropenone (DPC). These receptors were obtained from a woman between 45 and 60 years old with alopecia areata. Some clones in this sample may be carry-over from other donors' samples. The CDR3 runs from the conserved cysteine through the conserved F or W. D genes are given only for firm matches. The size of a clone is reported for some rows only, either as once, few or many, or as a class for expanded clones.

CDR3 protein: CASPGRLGDEKLFF
CDR3 DNA: TGTGCCAGCCCGGGTCGGCTTGGCGACGAAAAACTGTTTTTT
V gene: TRBV7-9
clone size: once
J gene: TRBJ1-4
D gene: -

CDR3 protein: CASRLPWGTGELFF
CDR3 DNA: TGTGCCAGCCGTCTCCCCTGGGGCACCGGGGAGCTGTTTTTT
V gene: TRBV28
clone size: -
J gene: TRBJ2-2
D gene: -

CDR3 protein: CASSLGQGEKLFF
CDR3 DNA: TGTGCCAGCAGCCTTGGACAGGGGGAAAAACTGTTTTTT
V gene: TRBV7-6
clone size: many
J gene: TRBJ1-4
D gene: TRBD1

CDR3 protein: CSVGGTGGYGYTF
CDR3 DNA: TGCAGCGTTGGCGGGACAGGGGGCTATGGCTACACCTTC
V gene: TRBV29-1
clone size: many
J gene: TRBJ1-2
D gene: TRBD1

CDR3 protein: CASSRTAQGEDGYTF
CDR3 DNA: TGTGCCAGCAGCCGGACGGCACAGGGAGAAGATGGCTACACCTTC
V gene: TRBV3-1
clone size: many
J gene: TRBJ1-2
D gene: -

CDR3 protein: CASTMDRGRGGYTF
CDR3 DNA: TGTGCCAGCACTATGGACAGGGGGAGAGGCGGCTACACCTTC
V gene: TRBV6-6
clone size: few
J gene: TRBJ1-2
D gene: TRBD1

CDR3 protein: CASSLVQGGGQPQHF
CDR3 DNA: TGTGCCAGCAGTTTAGTACAGGGCGGCGGACAGCCCCAGCATTTT
V gene: TRBV28
clone size: many
J gene: TRBJ1-5
D gene: -

CDR3 protein: CASSLTSGIADTQYF
CDR3 DNA: TGTGCCAGCAGCTTGACTAGCGGGATAGCAGATACGCAGTATTTT
V gene: TRBV7-2
clone size: few
J gene: TRBJ2-3
D gene: TRBD2

CDR3 protein: CASSQDLGRGAKNIQYF
CDR3 DNA: TGTGCCAGCAGCCAAGATTTGGGGAGAGGGGCCAAAAACATTCAGTACTTC
V gene: TRBV4-2
clone size: -
J gene: TRBJ2-4
D gene: -

CDR3 protein: CASSLLAVSYEQYF
CDR3 DNA: TGTGCCAGCAGTTTACTAGCGGTCTCCTACGAGCAGTACTTC
V gene: TRBV28
clone size: many
J gene: TRBJ2-7
D gene: TRBD2

CDR3 protein: CAISGTGNQPQHF
CDR3 DNA: TGTGCCATCAGTGGGACAGGCAATCAGCCCCAGCATTTT
V gene: TRBV10-3
clone size: many
J gene: TRBJ1-5
D gene: -

CDR3 protein: CASRLTSGGLDEQYF
CDR3 DNA: TGCGCCAGCAGGCTAACTAGCGGGGGTCTCGACGAGCAGTACTTC
V gene: TRBV5-1
clone size: many
J gene: TRBJ2-7
D gene: TRBD2

CDR3 protein: CASSPRPGTGGNTGELFF
CDR3 DNA: TGTGCCAGCTCACCGAGACCCGGGACAGGGGGTAACACCGGGGAGCTGTTTTTT
V gene: TRBV18
clone size: -
J gene: TRBJ2-2
D gene: TRBD1

CDR3 protein: CASRAGANVLTF
CDR3 DNA: TGTGCCAGCAGGGCTGGGGCCAACGTCCTGACTTTC
V gene: TRBV27
clone size: many
J gene: TRBJ2-6
D gene: -

CDR3 protein: CASSWTAINEKLFF
CDR3 DNA: TGTGCCAGCAGTTGGACAGCGATTAATGAAAAACTGTTTTTT
V gene: TRBV6-5
clone size: many
J gene: TRBJ1-4
D gene: -

CDR3 protein: CASSQDTSRNIQYF
CDR3 DNA: TGTGCCAGCAGCCAAGATACCAGCCGAAACATTCAGTACTTC
V gene: TRBV3-1
clone size: many
J gene: TRBJ2-4
D gene: -

CDR3 protein: CASSFGAGGDSPLHF
CDR3 DNA: TGTGCCAGCAGCTTCGGCGCAGGGGGGGATTCACCCCTCCACTTT
V gene: TRBV7-9
clone size: few
J gene: TRBJ1-6
D gene: TRBD1

CDR3 protein: CASSLTGTGQSPLHF
CDR3 DNA: TGTGCCAGCAGTCTTACCGGGACAGGGCAATCACCCCTCCACTTT
V gene: TRBV12-3/TRBV12-4
clone size: many
J gene: TRBJ1-6
D gene: TRBD1

CDR3 protein: CASSPTSGRGPGELFF
CDR3 DNA: TGTGCCAGCAGCCCTACTAGCGGGAGAGGGCCCGGGGAGCTGTTTTTT
V gene: TRBV11-2
clone size: -
J gene: TRBJ2-2
D gene: TRBD2

CDR3 protein: CSVVRGTEAFF
CDR3 DNA: TGCAGCGTTGTTAGGGGCACTGAAGCTTTCTTT
V gene: TRBV29-1
clone size: many
J gene: TRBJ1-1
D gene: -

CDR3 protein: CATSTGGILGGIQYF
CDR3 DNA: TGTGCCACCAGCACCGGCGGGATCCTGGGTGGTATTCAGTACTTC
V gene: TRBV15
clone size: few
J gene: TRBJ2-4
D gene: -

CDR3 protein: CASSFGRTPTNEKLFF
CDR3 DNA: TGTGCCAGCAGCTTTGGACGGACTCCAACTAATGAAAAACTGTTTTTT
V gene: TRBV7-6
clone size: many
J gene: TRBJ1-4
D gene: -

CDR3 protein: CASSFGSLPGTEAFF
CDR3 DNA: TGTGCCAGCAGTTTCGGGTCTCTGCCGGGGACTGAAGCTTTCTTT
V gene: TRBV28
clone size: many
J gene: TRBJ1-1
D gene: -

CDR3 protein: CASSLSNGGASPLHF
CDR3 DNA: TGTGCCAGCAGTTTATCGAACGGGGGAGCTTCACCCCTCCACTTT
V gene: TRBV27
clone size: many
J gene: TRBJ1-6
D gene: -

CDR3 protein: CASSLGYRGYGANVLTF
CDR3 DNA: TGCGCCAGCAGCTTGGGGTACAGGGGATACGGGGCCAACGTCCTGACTTTC
V gene: TRBV5-1
clone size: many
J gene: TRBJ2-6
D gene: TRBD1

CDR3 protein: CASSGTGTSGTYEQYF
CDR3 DNA: TGCGCCAGCAGCGGAACCGGGACTAGCGGCACCTACGAGCAGTACTTC
V gene: TRBV5-1
clone size: many
J gene: TRBJ2-7
D gene: TRBD2

CDR3 protein: CSAKGLAGTSTDTQYF
CDR3 DNA: TGCAGTGCCAAGGGACTAGCGGGGACTAGCACAGATACGCAGTATTTT
V gene: TRBV20-1
clone size: few
J gene: TRBJ2-3
D gene: TRBD2

CDR3 protein: CASSSAASTEAFF
CDR3 DNA: TGCGCCAGCAGTTCAGCAGCGAGCACTGAAGCTTTCTTT
V gene: TRBV5-1
clone size: few
J gene: TRBJ1-1
D gene: -

CDR3 protein: CATSDYRGETQYF
CDR3 DNA: TGTGCCACCAGTGATTACAGGGGCGAGACCCAGTACTTC
V gene: TRBV24-1
clone size: -
J gene: TRBJ2-5
D gene: TRBD1

CDR3 protein: CASSLGYQETQYF
CDR3 DNA: TGCGCCAGCAGCTTGGGTTACCAAGAGACCCAGTACTTC
V gene: TRBV5-1
clone size: few
J gene: TRBJ2-5
D gene: -

CDR3 protein: CASSLIGSSYNEQFF
CDR3 DNA: TGTGCCAGCAGCTTAATAGGAAGCTCCTACAATGAGCAGTTCTTC
V gene: TRBV7-8
clone size: few
J gene: TRBJ2-1
D gene: -

CDR3 protein: CASRKQTSGGTQYF
CDR3 DNA: TGTGCCAGCCGAAAGCAGACTAGCGGGGGGACCCAGTACTTC
V gene: TRBV6-6
clone size: many
J gene: TRBJ2-5
D gene: TRBD2

CDR3 protein: CASSYSNLAGGLYNEQFF
CDR3 DNA: TGTGCCAGCAGTTACTCGAATCTAGCGGGCGGACTTTACAATGAGCAGTTCTTC
V gene: TRBV6-5
clone size: few
J gene: TRBJ2-1
D gene: TRBD2

CDR3 protein: CASSPRDFLREKTDTQYF
CDR3 DNA: TGTGCCAGCTCACCCCGGGACTTCTTGCGGGAAAAAACAGATACGCAGTATTTT
V gene: TRBV18
clone size: few
J gene: TRBJ2-3
D gene: -

CDR3 protein: CASNIREGRDTQYF
CDR3 DNA: TGTGCCAGCAACATTCGGGAGGGCCGTGATACGCAGTATTTT
V gene: TRBV7-2
clone size: many
J gene: TRBJ2-3
D gene: TRBD2

CDR3 protein: CASSGPAIDTQYF
CDR3 DNA: TGTGCCAGCAGCGGACCCGCGATAGATACGCAGTATTTT
V gene: TRBV5-4
clone size: -
J gene: TRBJ2-3
D gene: -

CDR3 protein: CSVEKGSGYEQYF
CDR3 DNA: TGCAGCGTTGAAAAGGGGTCCGGGTACGAGCAGTACTTC
V gene: TRBV29-1
clone size: many
J gene: TRBJ2-7
D gene: -

CDR3 protein: CASSQDPVSYEQYF
CDR3 DNA: TGCGCCAGCAGCCAAGACCCGGTCTCCTACGAGCAGTACTTC
V gene: TRBV4-3
clone size: many
J gene: TRBJ2-7
D gene: -

CDR3 protein: CSVEDPSGGQFF
CDR3 DNA: TGCAGCGTTGAAGATCCGAGCGGGGGGCAGTTCTTC
V gene: TRBV29-1
clone size: -
J gene: TRBJ2-1
D gene: TRBD2

CDR3 protein: CATSRDRGLGNTIYF
CDR3 DNA: TGTGCCACCAGCCGGGACAGGGGCTTGGGAAACACCATATATTTT
V gene: TRBV15
clone size: few
J gene: TRBJ1-3
D gene: TRBD1

CDR3 protein: CASSLVGISGNTIYF
CDR3 DNA: TGCGCCAGCAGCTTGGTCGGGATCTCTGGAAACACCATATATTTT
V gene: TRBV5-1
clone size: many
J gene: TRBJ1-3
D gene: -

CDR3 protein: CASSQNDGTETQYF
CDR3 DNA: TGCGCCAGCAGCCAAAATGATGGCACAGAGACCCAGTACTTC
V gene: TRBV5-1
clone size: many
J gene: TRBJ2-5
D gene: -

CDR3 protein: CAISESVSGAAGNTIYF
CDR3 DNA: TGTGCCATCAGTGAGTCAGTTTCCGGCGCCGCTGGAAACACCATATATTTT
V gene: TRBV10-3
clone size: few
J gene: TRBJ1-3
D gene: -

CDR3 protein: CALGDRGIF
CDR3 DNA: TGTGCCCTGGGGGACAGGGGAATCTTC
V gene: TRBV30
clone size: many
J gene: TRBJ1-2
D gene: TRBD1

CDR3 protein: CASSYLAGGPSYEQYF
CDR3 DNA: TGTGCCAGCAGTTACTTGGCAGGGGGCCCCTCCTACGAGCAGTACTTC
V gene: TRBV6-6
clone size: few
J gene: TRBJ2-7
D gene: TRBD1

CDR3 protein: CASSLSHRGTYTEAFF
CDR3 DNA: TGTGCCAGCAGTTTATCACACAGGGGAACGTACACTGAAGCTTTCTTT
V gene: TRBV27
clone size: -
J gene: TRBJ1-1
D gene: TRBD1

CDR3 protein: CAESGGRSDTQYF
CDR3 DNA: TGTGCCGAATCGGGGGGACGGAGCGATACGCAGTATTTT
V gene: TRBV6-6
clone size: few
J gene: TRBJ2-3
D gene: TRBD2

CDR3 protein: CASSLSASGEFF
CDR3 DNA: TGTGCCAGCAGCTTATCGGCTAGCGGGGAGTTCTTC
V gene: TRBV11-2
clone size: many
J gene: TRBJ2-1
D gene: TRBD2

CDR3 protein: CASSLVRGNEQFF
CDR3 DNA: TGTGCCAGCAGTTTAGTGAGAGGCAATGAGCAGTTCTTC
V gene: TRBV28
clone size: many
J gene: TRBJ2-1
D gene: -

CDR3 protein: CASSLRGGGYTF
CDR3 DNA: TGTGCCAGCAGCTTGAGAGGCGGTGGCTACACCTTC
V gene: TRBV5-8
clone size: many
J gene: TRBJ1-2
D gene: -

CDR3 protein: CSVVEHQNTGELFF
CDR3 DNA: TGCAGCGTTGTGGAACACCAAAACACCGGGGAGCTGTTTTTT
V gene: TRBV29-1
clone size: few
J gene: TRBJ2-2
D gene: -

CDR3 protein: CASSPERGTRSPLHF
CDR3 DNA: TGTGCCAGCTCACCAGAACGTGGGACTCGCTCACCCCTCCACTTT
V gene: TRBV18
clone size: many
J gene: TRBJ1-6
D gene: -

CDR3 protein: CSVESDYVHEQYF
CDR3 DNA: TGCAGCGTTGAGTCGGACTATGTCCACGAGCAGTACTTC
V gene: TRBV29-1
clone size: many
J gene: TRBJ2-7
D gene: -

CDR3 protein: CASSSTSFGLRNEQYF
CDR3 DNA: TGTGCCAGCAGTTCCACCTCTTTCGGGTTGCGGAACGAGCAGTACTTC
V gene: TRBV12-3/TRBV12-4
clone size: -
J gene: TRBJ2-7
D gene: -

CDR3 protein: CASSQAKTAGLNTEAFF
CDR3 DNA: TGTGCCAGCAGCCAAGCGAAAACCGCAGGGTTGAACACTGAAGCTTTCTTT
V gene: TRBV4-2
clone size: many
J gene: TRBJ1-1
D gene: -

CDR3 protein: CALDEQYF
CDR3 DNA: TGTGCCTTGGACGAGCAGTACTTC
V gene: TRBV30
clone size: -
J gene: TRBJ2-7
D gene: -

CDR3 protein: CASRGDFGPSEKLFF
CDR3 DNA: TGTGCCAGCAGAGGGGATTTTGGGCCTAGTGAAAAACTGTTTTTT
V gene: TRBV2
clone size: -
J gene: TRBJ1-4
D gene: -

CDR3 protein: CATETASNEQFF
CDR3 DNA: TGTGCCACCGAGACAGCGTCAAATGAGCAGTTCTTC
V gene: TRBV7-2
clone size: many
J gene: TRBJ2-1
D gene: -

CDR3 protein: CASQGNTEAFF
CDR3 DNA: TGTGCCAGCCAGGGCAACACTGAAGCTTTCTTT
V gene: TRBV25-1
clone size: many
J gene: TRBJ1-1
D gene: -

CDR3 protein: CASSFPTSTDTQYF
CDR3 DNA: TGTGCCAGCAGTTTCCCGACTAGCACAGATACGCAGTATTTT
V gene: TRBV28
clone size: -
J gene: TRBJ2-3
D gene: -